This T cell receptor beta chain originates from a study of blood T cell repertoires in COVID-19. Overall study context: Samples of COVID-19 (acute and convalescent) were obtained from the United States, Italy and Spain.

Data came from immunoSEQ multiplex PCR; TCRdb stores just in-frame clones and leaves some out. Counted here are around 160,000 clones, 87% occurring once; the ten biggest clones make up around 6.1%. Per the germline V gene, CDR1 is MDHEN and CDR2 is SYDVKM. The CDR3 runs to 12 residues. V gave up 2 bases and J gave up 7 bases, with 8 bases separating them. The sequenced material came from peripheral blood. The chain couples TRBV28 to TRBJ1-2, with a tentative D call TRBD1 (5 bases). This receptor was obtained from an elderly man with acute or convalescent COVID-19. CDR3 DNA: TGTGCCAGCAGTTTAATGGGGGGTGGCTACACCTTC. The encoded protein is CASSLMGGGYTF.